This T cell receptor beta chain is drawn from a study of blood T cell repertoires in COVID-19. Profiled with immunoSEQ multiplex PCR; TCRdb holds only in-frame clones, not every one. The sample contains about 130,000 clones, almost 80% of which appear only once. Sequencing was performed on peripheral blood. This sequence originates from a man aged 55 to 69 who had recovered from COVID-19.

CDR3 sequence reads: CASSERQWSNTEAFF. The CDR3 DNA sequence: TGTGCCAGCAGTGAGAGACAGTGGTCGAACACTGAAGCTTTCTTT. The rearrangement uses TRBV25-1 and TRBJ1-1, with D perhaps matching TRBD1 (5 bases). The CDR3 has 15 amino acids. V lost 3 bases to trimming and J lost 1 base, with 12 bases between them. Germline V CDR1 and CDR2: MGHDK, SYGVNS. Complete variable domain (other parts from reference TRBV25-1 and TRBJ1-1): EADIYQTPRYLVIGTGKKITLECSQTMGHDKMYWYQQDPGMELHLIHYSYGVNSTEKGDLSSESTVSRIRTEHFPLTLESARPSHTSQYLCASSERQWSNTEAFFGQGTRLTVV.